These 4 T cell receptor beta chains originate from one sample sequenced in a study of T-cell reconstitution after alpha-beta-depleted transplantation in children. Unique molecular identifiers were built into the TCRbeta library. TCRdb called the PCR reads again in MiXCR, with one record for every CDR3 protein. The table shows 200,000 to 250,000 distinct CDR3 sequences, with roughly 10% occurring only once. The starting material was PBMCs, obtained before TCRalphabeta/CD19-depleted stem cell transplant. The source is a child less than two years old with acute myeloid leukemia, due to receive a stem cell transplant.

Ten or more counts support this clonotype. The chain links TRBV5-1 to TRBJ2-1, with 15 positions matching TRBD2. This CDR3 is built from 16 residues. Trimming took 3 bases from V and 7 from J; bases not matched to a gene: 5. CDR1 is SGHRS, CDR2 YFSETQ, per germline. For the CDR3, the DNA is TGCGCCAGCAGCTCGGGACTAGCGGGAGGTTCGAATGAGCAGTTCTTC. Encoded protein: CASSSGLAGGSNEQFF.

This clonotype was seen only once. This may arise from a read error, as a much more abundant clone is one base away. V gene TRBV3-1 combines with J gene TRBJ2-7; TRBD2 matches at 10 bases. Germline V lookup: CDR1 LGHDT, CDR2 YNNKEL (reference sequence). The V and J ends lost 5 bases and 3 bases, in that order; junction bases with no gene match: 7. The length of the CDR3 is 15 residues. The CDR3 DNA sequence: TGTGCCAGCAGCTTCGGACTAGCGGTCGTCTACGAGCAGTACTTC. The encoded protein is CASSFGLAVVYEQYF.

This clonotype was seen at least ten times. The rearrangement joins TRBV28 to TRBJ1-5; D is unclear. Trimming shortened V by 6 bases and J by 2 bases, and 20 bases separated the two germline ends. Germline CDR1 reads MDHEN; CDR2 reads SYDVKM. This CDR3 has 17 residues. CDR3 amino acids: CASSPRTSTGGNQPQHF. CDR3 nucleotide sequence: TGTGCCAGCAGCCCGCGGACGTCCACCGGAGGCAATCAGCCCCAGCATTTT.

This clonotype came up many times. The chain links TRBV5-6 to TRBJ1-2; D gene ambiguous. The CDR3 loop spans 14 amino acids. The germline gives CDR1 SGHDT, CDR2 YYEEEE. Between the trimmed V and J ends, which lost 0 bases and 0 bases, there was a span of 6 bases. As DNA, the CDR3 is TGTGCCAGCAGCTTGGAGGGCCCTAACTATGGCTACACCTTC. This codes for CASSLEGPNYGYTF.